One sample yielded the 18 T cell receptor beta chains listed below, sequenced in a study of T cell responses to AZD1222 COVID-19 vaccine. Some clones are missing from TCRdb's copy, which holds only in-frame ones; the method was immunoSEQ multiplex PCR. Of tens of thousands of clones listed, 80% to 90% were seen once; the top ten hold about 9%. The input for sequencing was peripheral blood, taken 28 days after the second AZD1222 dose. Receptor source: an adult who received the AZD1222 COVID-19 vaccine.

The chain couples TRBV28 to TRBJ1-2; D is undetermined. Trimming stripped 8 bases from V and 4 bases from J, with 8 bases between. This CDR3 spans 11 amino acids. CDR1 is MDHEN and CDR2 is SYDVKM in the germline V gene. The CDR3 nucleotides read TGTGCCAGCGAATCGTCCTATGGCTACACCTTC. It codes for CASESSYGYTF.

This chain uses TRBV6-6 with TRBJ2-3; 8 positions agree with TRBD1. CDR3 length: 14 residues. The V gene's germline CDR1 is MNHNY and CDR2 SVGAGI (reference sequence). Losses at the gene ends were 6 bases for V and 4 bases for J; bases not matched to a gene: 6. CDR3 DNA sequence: TGTGCCAGCAGCCCGGGACAGGCCCCAGATACGCAGTATTTT. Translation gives CASSPGQAPDTQYF.

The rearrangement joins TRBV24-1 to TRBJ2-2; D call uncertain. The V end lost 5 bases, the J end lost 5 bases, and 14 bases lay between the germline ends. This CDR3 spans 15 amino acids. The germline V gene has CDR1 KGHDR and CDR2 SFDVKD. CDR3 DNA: TGTGCCACCAGTGCCCGCCCCGGTGTTACCGGGGAGCTGTTTTTT. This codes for CATSARPGVTGELFF.

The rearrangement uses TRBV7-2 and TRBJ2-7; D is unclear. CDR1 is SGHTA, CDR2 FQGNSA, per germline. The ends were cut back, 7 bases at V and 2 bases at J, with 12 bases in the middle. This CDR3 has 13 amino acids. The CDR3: CASTHGVTYEQYF. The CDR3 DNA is TGTGCCAGCACTCATGGGGTCACCTACGAGCAGTACTTC. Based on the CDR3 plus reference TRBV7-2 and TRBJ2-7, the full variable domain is GAGVSQSPSNKVTEKGKDVELRCDPISGHTALYWYRQSLGQGLEFLIYFQGNSAPDKSGLPSDRFSAERTGGSVSTLTIQRTQQEDSAVYLCASTHGVTYEQYFGPGTRLTVT.

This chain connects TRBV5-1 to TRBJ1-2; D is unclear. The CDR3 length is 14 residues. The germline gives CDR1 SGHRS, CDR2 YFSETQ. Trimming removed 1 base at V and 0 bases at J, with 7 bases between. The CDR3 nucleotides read TGCGCCAGCAGCTTGAGGGTTTCTAACTATGGCTACACCTTC. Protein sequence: CASSLRVSNYGYTF.

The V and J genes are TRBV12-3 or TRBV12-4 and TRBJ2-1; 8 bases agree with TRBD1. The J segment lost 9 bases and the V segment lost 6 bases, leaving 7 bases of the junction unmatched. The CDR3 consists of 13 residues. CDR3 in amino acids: CASRVRGPSEQFF. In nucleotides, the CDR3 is TGTGCCAGCAGAGTCAGGGGGCCTAGTGAGCAGTTCTTC.

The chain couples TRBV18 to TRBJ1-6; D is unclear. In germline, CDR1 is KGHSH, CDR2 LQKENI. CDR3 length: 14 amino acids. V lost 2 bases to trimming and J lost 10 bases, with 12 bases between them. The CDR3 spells CASSPNSLGSPLHF. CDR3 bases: TGTGCCAGCTCACCAAACAGCTTAGGGTCACCCCTCCACTTT.

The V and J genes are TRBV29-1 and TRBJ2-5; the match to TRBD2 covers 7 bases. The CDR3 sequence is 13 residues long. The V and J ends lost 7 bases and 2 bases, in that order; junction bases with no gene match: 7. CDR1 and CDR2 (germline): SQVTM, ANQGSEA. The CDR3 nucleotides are TGCAGCGCCCCGGCCGGGGGGCAAGAGACCCAGTACTTC. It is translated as CSAPAGGQETQYF.

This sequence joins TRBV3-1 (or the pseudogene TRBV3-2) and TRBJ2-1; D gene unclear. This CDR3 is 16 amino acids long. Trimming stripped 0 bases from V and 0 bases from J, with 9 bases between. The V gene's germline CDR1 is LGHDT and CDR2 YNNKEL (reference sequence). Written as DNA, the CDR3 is TGTGCCAGCAGCCAAGAGTATGGTTCCTCCTACAATGAGCAGTTCTTC. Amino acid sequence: CASSQEYGSSYNEQFF.

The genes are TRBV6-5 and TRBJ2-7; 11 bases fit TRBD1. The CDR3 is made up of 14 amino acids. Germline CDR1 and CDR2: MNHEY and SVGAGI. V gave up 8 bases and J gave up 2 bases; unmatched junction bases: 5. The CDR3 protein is CASSQGQGAYEQYF. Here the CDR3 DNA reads TGTGCCAGCTCCCAGGGACAGGGGGCCTACGAGCAGTACTTC.

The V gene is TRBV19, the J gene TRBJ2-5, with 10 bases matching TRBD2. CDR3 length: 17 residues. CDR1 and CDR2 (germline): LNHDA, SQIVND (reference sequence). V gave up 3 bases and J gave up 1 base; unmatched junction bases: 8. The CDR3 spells CASSIRITSGTQETQYF. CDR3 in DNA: TGTGCCAGTAGTATCCGGATAACTAGCGGGACCCAAGAGACCCAGTACTTC.

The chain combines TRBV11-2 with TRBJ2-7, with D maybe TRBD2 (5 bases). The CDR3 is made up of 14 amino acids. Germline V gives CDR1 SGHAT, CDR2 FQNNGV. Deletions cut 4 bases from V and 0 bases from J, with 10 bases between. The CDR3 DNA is TGTGCCAGCAGCTATAATCGGGACTCCTACGAGCAGTACGTC. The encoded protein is CASSYNRDSYEQYV.

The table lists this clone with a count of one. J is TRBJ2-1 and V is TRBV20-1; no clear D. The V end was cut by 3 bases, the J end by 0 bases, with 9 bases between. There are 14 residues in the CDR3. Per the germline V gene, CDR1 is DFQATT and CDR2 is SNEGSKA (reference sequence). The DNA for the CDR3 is TGCAGTGCTAGTCTCCTGGGCTCCTACAATGAGCAGTTCTTC. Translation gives CSASLLGSYNEQFF.

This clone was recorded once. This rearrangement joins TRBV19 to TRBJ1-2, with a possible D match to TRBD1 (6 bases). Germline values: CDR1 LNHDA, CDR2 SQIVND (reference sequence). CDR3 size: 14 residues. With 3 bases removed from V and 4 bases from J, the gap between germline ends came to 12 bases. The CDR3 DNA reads TGTGCCAGTAGTATGTCAGGGGTCGGCTATGGCTACACCTTC. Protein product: CASSMSGVGYGYTF. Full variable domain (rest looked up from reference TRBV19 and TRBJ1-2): DGGITQSPKYLFRKEGQNVTLSCEQNLNHDAMYWYRQDPGQGLRLIYYSQIVNDFQKGDIAEGYSVSREKKESFPLTVTSAQKNPTAFYLCASSMSGVGYGYTFGSGTRLTVV.

As DNA, the CDR3 is TGTGCCAGCAGCCGGACTAGCGGGGGGGGTAAGCAGTATTTT. It specifies CASSRTSGGGKQYF. The chain is built from TRBV7-2 and TRBJ2-3; 15 bases map to TRBD2. The germline V gene encodes CDR1 SGHTA and CDR2 FQGNSA. There are 14 residues in the CDR3. After removal of 5 bases from V and 11 bases from J, the junction contained 5 bases not matched to a gene.

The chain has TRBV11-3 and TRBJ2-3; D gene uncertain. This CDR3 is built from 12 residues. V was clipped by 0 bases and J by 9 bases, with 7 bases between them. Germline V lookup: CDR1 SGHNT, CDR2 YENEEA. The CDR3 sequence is CASSLEVSTQYF. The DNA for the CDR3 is TGTGCCAGCAGCTTAGAGGTGTCCACGCAGTATTTT. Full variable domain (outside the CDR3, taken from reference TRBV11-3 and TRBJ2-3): EAGVVQSPRYKIIEKKQPVAFWCNPISGHNTLYWYLQNLGQGPELLIRYENEEAVDDSQLPKDRFSAERLKGVDSTLKIQPAELGDSAVYLCASSLEVSTQYFGPGTRLTVL.

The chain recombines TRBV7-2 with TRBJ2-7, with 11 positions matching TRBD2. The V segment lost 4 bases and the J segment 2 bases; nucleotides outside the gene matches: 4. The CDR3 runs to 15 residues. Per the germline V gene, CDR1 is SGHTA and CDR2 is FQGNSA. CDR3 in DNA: TGTGCCAGCAGCTCCCGACTAGCGGGGCCCTACGAGCAGTACTTC. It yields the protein CASSSRLAGPYEQYF.

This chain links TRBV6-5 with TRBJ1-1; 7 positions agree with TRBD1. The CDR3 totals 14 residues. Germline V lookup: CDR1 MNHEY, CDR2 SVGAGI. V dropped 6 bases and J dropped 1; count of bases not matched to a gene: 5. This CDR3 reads CASSRQGRNTEAFF. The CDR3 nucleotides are TGTGCCAGCAGCCGACAGGGACGGAACACTGAAGCTTTCTTT.